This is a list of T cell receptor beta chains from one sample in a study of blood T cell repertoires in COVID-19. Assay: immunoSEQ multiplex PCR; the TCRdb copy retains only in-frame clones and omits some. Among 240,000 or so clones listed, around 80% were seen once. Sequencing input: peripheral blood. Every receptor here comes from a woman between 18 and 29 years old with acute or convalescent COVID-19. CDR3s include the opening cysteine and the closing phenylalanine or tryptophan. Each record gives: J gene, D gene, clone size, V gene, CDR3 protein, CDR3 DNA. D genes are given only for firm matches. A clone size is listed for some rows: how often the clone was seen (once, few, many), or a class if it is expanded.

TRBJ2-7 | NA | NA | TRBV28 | CASSLWEAGRNYEQYF | TGTGCCAGCAGTTTATGGGAGGCAGGGAGGAATTACGAGCAGTACTTC
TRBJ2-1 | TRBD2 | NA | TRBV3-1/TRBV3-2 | CASSQLAGVDNEQFF | TGTGCCAGCAGCCAACTAGCGGGTGTCGACAATGAGCAGTTCTTC
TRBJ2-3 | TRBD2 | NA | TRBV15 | CATSRVGVAGEGTDTQYF | TGTGCCACCAGCAGAGTAGGGGTGGCGGGAGAGGGCACAGATACGCAGTATTTT
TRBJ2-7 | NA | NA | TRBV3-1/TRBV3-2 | CASSPPGGSSYEQYF | TGTGCCAGCAGCCCACCCGGCGGATCTTCCTACGAGCAGTACTTC
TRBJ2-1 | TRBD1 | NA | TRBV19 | CASSPDRGEQFF | TGTGCCAGTAGTCCGGACAGGGGGGAGCAGTTCTTC
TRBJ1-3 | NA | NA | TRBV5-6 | CASSLAGTLGYSGNTIYF | TGTGCCAGCAGCTTGGCCGGGACACTGGGGTACTCTGGAAACACCATATATTTT
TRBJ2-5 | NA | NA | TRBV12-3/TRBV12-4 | CASSPSAGTQYF | TGTGCCAGCAGTCCCTCGGCGGGGACCCAGTACTTC
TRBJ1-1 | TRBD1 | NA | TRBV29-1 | CSVRTGANTEAFF | TGCAGCGTCCGTACAGGGGCGAACACTGAAGCTTTCTTT
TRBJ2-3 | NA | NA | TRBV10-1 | CASSESGPGWDTQYF | TGCGCCAGCAGTGAGTCGGGGCCTGGATGGGATACGCAGTATTTT
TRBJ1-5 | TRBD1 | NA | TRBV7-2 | CASSLRVTQGALQPQHF | TGTGCCAGCAGCTTAAGGGTTACTCAGGGGGCATTGCAGCCCCAGCATTTT
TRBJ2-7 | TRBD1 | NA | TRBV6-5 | CASSYPATGGGEQYF | TGTGCCAGCAGTTACCCTGCAACAGGGGGCGGCGAGCAGTACTTC
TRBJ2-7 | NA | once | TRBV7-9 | CASSLPLGSSYEQYF | TGTGCCAGCAGCTTACCTCTCGGGAGCTCCTACGAGCAGTACTTC
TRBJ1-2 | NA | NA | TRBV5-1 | CASSTDSLYGYTF | TGCGCCAGCAGCACGGACAGCTTATATGGCTACACCTTC
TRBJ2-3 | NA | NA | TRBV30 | CAWHPFYRSTDTQYF | TGTGCCTGGCACCCATTTTACAGAAGCACAGATACGCAGTATTTT
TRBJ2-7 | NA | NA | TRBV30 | CAWSVGVSYEQYF | TGTGCCTGGAGTGTCGGGGTCTCCTACGAGCAGTACTTC
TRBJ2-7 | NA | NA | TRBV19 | CASSTNTGGTYEQYF | TGTGCCAGTAGCACAAACACCGGGGGAACCTACGAGCAGTACTTC
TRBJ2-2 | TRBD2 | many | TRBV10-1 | CATSGTNTGELFF | TGCGCCACCAGCGGGACGAACACCGGGGAGCTGTTTTTT
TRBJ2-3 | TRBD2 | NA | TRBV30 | CAWSVGLAANRDTQYF | TGTGCCTGGAGTGTTGGTCTAGCGGCCAACCGAGATACGCAGTATTTT
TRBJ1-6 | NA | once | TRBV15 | CATSTLTGHNSPLHF | TGTGCCACCAGCACCTTGACAGGACATAATTCACCCCTCCACTTT
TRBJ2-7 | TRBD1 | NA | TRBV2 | CASTRDRRGEQYF | TGTGCCAGCACCCGGGACAGGCGGGGCGAGCAGTACTTC
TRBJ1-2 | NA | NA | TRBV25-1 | CASSEMVGGGYTF | TGTGCCAGCAGTGAGATGGTGGGAGGGGGCTACACCTTC
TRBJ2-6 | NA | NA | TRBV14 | CASSQTGSPGGANVLTF | TGTGCCAGCAGCCAGACAGGATCCCCGGGGGGGGCCAACGTCCTGACTTTC
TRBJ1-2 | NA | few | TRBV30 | CAWSSRSYGYTF | TGTGCCTGGAGTTCCCGGTCCTATGGCTACACCTTC
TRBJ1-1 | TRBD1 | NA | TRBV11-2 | CASRQGTNTEAFF | TGTGCCAGCCGACAGGGGACGAACACTGAAGCTTTCTTT
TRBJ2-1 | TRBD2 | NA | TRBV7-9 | CASTKGGTSGYNEQFF | TGTGCCAGCACCAAGGGGGGGACTAGCGGATACAATGAGCAGTTCTTC
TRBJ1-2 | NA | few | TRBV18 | CASSPILNQGGEGGYTF | TGTGCCAGCTCACCAATCCTGAACCAGGGTGGGGAAGGCGGCTACACCTTC
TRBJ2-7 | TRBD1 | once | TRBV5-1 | CASSRDGTGGAGQYF | TGCGCCAGCAGCCGAGATGGGACAGGGGGCGCAGGGCAGTACTTC
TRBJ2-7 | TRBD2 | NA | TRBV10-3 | CAIRRSTGLGTYEQYF | TGTGCCATCAGAAGGAGCACGGGACTAGGGACCTACGAGCAGTACTTC
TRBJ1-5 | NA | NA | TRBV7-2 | CASSPRDSRYSNQPQHF | TGTGCCAGCAGCCCCCGGGACTCTCGATATAGCAATCAGCCCCAGCATTTT
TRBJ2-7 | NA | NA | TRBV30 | CAWSLGAGVSYEQYF | TGTGCCTGGAGTCTCGGGGCAGGGGTATCCTACGAGCAGTACTTC
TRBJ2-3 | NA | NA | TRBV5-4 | CASSLEGARTDTQYF | TGTGCCAGCAGCTTGGAAGGGGCTAGAACAGATACGCAGTATTTT
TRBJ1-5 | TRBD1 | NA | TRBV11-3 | CASSTMDRGCLYSNQPQHF | TGTGCCAGCAGCACCATGGACAGGGGATGCCTATATAGCAATCAGCCCCAGCATTTT
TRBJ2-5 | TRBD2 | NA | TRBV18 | CASSPIAGGNEETQYF | TGTGCCAGCTCACCAATAGCGGGAGGGAACGAAGAGACCCAGTACTTC
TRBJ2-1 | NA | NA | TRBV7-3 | CASSLDGAPISNEQFF | TGTGCCAGCAGCTTAGATGGGGCCCCAATCTCCAATGAGCAGTTCTTC
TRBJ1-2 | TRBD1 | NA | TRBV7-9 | CASSEQGEGYGYTF | TGTGCCAGCAGTGAACAGGGGGAGGGCTATGGCTACACCTTC
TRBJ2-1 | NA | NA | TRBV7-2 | CASSSDWEQFF | TGTGCCAGCAGTTCGGACTGGGAGCAGTTCTTC
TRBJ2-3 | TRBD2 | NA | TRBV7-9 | CASSQGLAGRVTSTDTQYF | TGTGCCAGCAGCCAGGGACTAGCGGGCAGAGTGACTAGCACAGATACGCAGTATTTT
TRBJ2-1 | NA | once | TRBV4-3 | CASSQAWGLRPYNEQFF | TGCGCCAGCAGCCAAGCCTGGGGACTTCGCCCTTACAATGAGCAGTTCTTC
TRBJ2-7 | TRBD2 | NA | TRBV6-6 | CASTPGGSYEQYF | TGTGCCAGCACCCCGGGAGGTTCCTACGAGCAGTACTTC
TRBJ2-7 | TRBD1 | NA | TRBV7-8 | CASSFVWDSSYEQYF | TGTGCCAGCAGCTTCGTTTGGGACAGCTCCTACGAGCAGTACTTC
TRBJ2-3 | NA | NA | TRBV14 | CASSQDPWDIWITDTQYF | TGTGCCAGCAGCCAAGATCCATGGGACATTTGGATCACAGATACGCAGTATTTT
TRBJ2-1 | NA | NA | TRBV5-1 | CASSLTASSYNEQFF | TGCGCCAGCAGCTTGACAGCCAGCTCCTACAATGAGCAGTTCTTC
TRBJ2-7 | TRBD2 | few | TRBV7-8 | CASSYRTSGSYEQYF | TGTGCCAGCAGCTACCGGACTAGCGGCTCCTACGAGCAGTACTTC
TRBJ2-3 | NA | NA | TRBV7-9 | CASSLSSSTDTQYF | TGTGCCAGCAGCTTAAGTAGCAGCACAGATACGCAGTATTTT
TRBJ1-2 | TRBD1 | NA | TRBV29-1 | CSVEGQGADYGYTF | TGCAGCGTTGAAGGGCAGGGGGCTGACTATGGCTACACCTTC
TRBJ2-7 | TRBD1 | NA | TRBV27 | CASSPATGSYEQYF | TGTGCCAGCAGTCCCGCGACAGGGTCCTACGAGCAGTACTTC